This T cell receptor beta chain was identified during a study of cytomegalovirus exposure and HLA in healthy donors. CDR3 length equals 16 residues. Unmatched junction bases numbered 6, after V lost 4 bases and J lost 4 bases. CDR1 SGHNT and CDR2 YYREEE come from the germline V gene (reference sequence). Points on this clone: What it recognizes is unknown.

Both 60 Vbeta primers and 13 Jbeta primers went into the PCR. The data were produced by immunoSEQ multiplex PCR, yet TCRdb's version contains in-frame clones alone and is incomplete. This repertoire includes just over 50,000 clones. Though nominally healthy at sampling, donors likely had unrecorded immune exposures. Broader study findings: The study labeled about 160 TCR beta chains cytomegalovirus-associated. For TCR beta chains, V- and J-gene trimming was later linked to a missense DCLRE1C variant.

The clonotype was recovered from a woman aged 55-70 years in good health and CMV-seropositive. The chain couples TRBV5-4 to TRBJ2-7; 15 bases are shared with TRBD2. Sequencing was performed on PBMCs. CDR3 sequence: CASSRGLAGGFYEQYF. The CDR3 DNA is TGTGCCAGCAGCAGGGGACTAGCGGGGGGCTTTTACGAGCAGTACTTC.